Listed below are T cell receptor beta chains from one sample, sequenced in a study of T-cell reconstitution after alpha-beta-depleted transplantation in children. TCRdb reprocessed the PCR reads via MiXCR and lists one record per CDR3 protein. The profile covers some 530,000 distinct CDR3 sequences, with under 15% appearing a single time and around 5.8% taken by the ten largest. Source: PBMCs from the stem cell graft donor, taken from the stem cell graft. The source is a human donor who donated a stem cell graft to a child with combined immunodeficiency. CDR3s include the opening cysteine and the closing phenylalanine or tryptophan. Fields, in order: CDR3 DNA, CDR3 protein, V gene, J gene, D gene, clone size. The D gene is left open where the match is weak. Size is omitted from some rows. Given values are once, few, many or a class for expanded clones.

TGTGCCAGCAGAGAGAGGACCACCACAGATACGCAGTATTTT	CASRERTTTDTQYF	TRBV13	TRBJ2-3	-	few
TGTGCCAGCAGCAAAGAGGGGGAGCGGACAGGATACAATGAGCAGTTCTTC	CASSKEGERTGYNEQFF	TRBV11-3	TRBJ2-1	TRBD1	-
TGTGCCAGCCTGCGTCAGGGGGCAAATACGCAGTATTTT	CASLRQGANTQYF	TRBV27	TRBJ2-3	TRBD1	many
TGTGCCTGGAGTCCAGACCCCGAAGGGGACTACGAGCAGTACTTC	CAWSPDPEGDYEQYF	TRBV30	TRBJ2-7	-	few
TGCGCCAGCAGCTTCAAGCAAAACACCGGGGAGCTGTTTTTT	CASSFKQNTGELFF	TRBV5-1	TRBJ2-2	-	few
TGTGCTAGCAGCAGGGACAGGGTGGAAACCGGGGAGCTGTTTTTT	CASSRDRVETGELFF	TRBV7-7	TRBJ2-2	TRBD1	few
TGTGCCAGCAGTACCGGGACGTATCCCTACAATGAGCAGTTCTTC	CASSTGTYPYNEQFF	TRBV6-2/TRBV6-3	TRBJ2-1	-	-
TGTGCCAGCAGCCAAGATCTAGGGTACACTGAAGCTTTCTTT	CASSQDLGYTEAFF	TRBV14	TRBJ1-1	-	-
TGCGCCAGCAGCCAGAGTAAGGCTAGCGGGACAGATACGCAGTATTTT	CASSQSKASGTDTQYF	TRBV4-3	TRBJ2-3	TRBD2	-
TGTGCCAGCAGTTTTATGCAGCAAGAGACCCAGTACTTC	CASSFMQQETQYF	TRBV12-3/TRBV12-4	TRBJ2-5	-	-
TGCAGCGTTGAATTCCGGGCGAACTTCAACAATGAGCAGTTCTTC	CSVEFRANFNNEQFF	TRBV29-1	TRBJ2-1	-	many
TGTGCCAGCACTCTGCGGGACTACCGCTACAATGAGCAGTTCTTC	CASTLRDYRYNEQFF	TRBV2	TRBJ2-1	TRBD2	many
TGCGCCAGCAGCTTGCAGGGGAACAGGAACCAAGAGACCCAGTACTTC	CASSLQGNRNQETQYF	TRBV5-1	TRBJ2-5	-	many
TGTGCCAGCAGTGGGTGGGACCGATTAAATGAAAAACTGTTTTTT	CASSGWDRLNEKLFF	TRBV6-1	TRBJ1-4	-	-
TGTGCCAGCAGCTTAGTTCCAGGGGGCCGGACTAACTATGGCTACACCTTC	CASSLVPGGRTNYGYTF	TRBV11-2	TRBJ1-2	TRBD1	few
TGTGCCATCAGAGCCGGGACAGGGAACACCGGGGAGCTGTTTTTT	CAIRAGTGNTGELFF	TRBV10-3	TRBJ2-2	TRBD1	many
TGTGCCAGCAGCTGGGGGACTACATACGAGCAGTACTTC	CASSWGTTYEQYF	TRBV5-5	TRBJ2-7	TRBD2	-
TGCAGCTTTGATAGACACAATGAGCAGTTCTTC	CSFDRHNEQFF	TRBV29-1	TRBJ2-1	-	many
TGTGCCAGCAGTTTCGGGCTAGCGAGGCTCAATGAGCAGTTCTTC	CASSFGLARLNEQFF	TRBV28	TRBJ2-1	-	many
TGTGCCATGGGGGACTCCATTTACAATGAGCAGTTCTTC	CAMGDSIYNEQFF	TRBV12-3/TRBV12-4	TRBJ2-1	-	few
TGTGCCAGCAGCTTAGCGGGACTAGCGGGAATTTACAATGAGCAGTTCTTC	CASSLAGLAGIYNEQFF	TRBV7-2	TRBJ2-1	TRBD2	many
TGCAGTGCTAGAGATGGGAGAGGAGTTGGAAAACTGTTTTTT	CSARDGRGVGKLFF	TRBV20-1	TRBJ1-4	-	many